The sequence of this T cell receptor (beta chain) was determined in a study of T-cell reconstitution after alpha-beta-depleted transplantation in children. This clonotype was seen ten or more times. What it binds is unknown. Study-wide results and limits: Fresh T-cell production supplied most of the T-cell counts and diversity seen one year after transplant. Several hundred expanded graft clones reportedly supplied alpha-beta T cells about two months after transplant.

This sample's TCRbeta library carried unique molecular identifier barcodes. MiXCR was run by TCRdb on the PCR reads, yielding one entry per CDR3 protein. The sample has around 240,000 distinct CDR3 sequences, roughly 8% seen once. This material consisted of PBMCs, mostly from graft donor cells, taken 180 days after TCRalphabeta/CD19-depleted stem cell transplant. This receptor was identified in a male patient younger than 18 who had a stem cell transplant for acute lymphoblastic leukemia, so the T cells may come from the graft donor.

DNA of the CDR3: TGTGCCAGCAGCCAAGTCGAAGGATGGAAGGGCGGGGAGCTGTTTTTT. Translating it yields CASSQVEGWKGGELFF. The V call is TRBV4-2, the J call TRBJ2-2; no definite D call. The V gene's germline CDR1 is LGHNA and CDR2 YNFKEQ. This CDR3 region has 16 residues. V was pared by 1 base and J by 7 bases, with 16 bases between.